This entry lists 15 T cell receptor beta chains sequenced from one sample in a study of regulatory T cells in long-lasting Graves disease. Time point specified: persistent/refractory GD, antithyroid drugs over 5 years with positive TRAb. The authors made the TCR library using RNA they extracted from PBMCs. Both iRepertoire HTBI primers and Arm-PCR of CDR3 regions were used to build the TCR beta libraries. TCRdb itself ran the multiplex PCR reads through MiXCR, one entry per CDR3 protein. This sample has a few hundred thousand distinct CDR3 sequences; 20% to 25% occur once, and the top ten carry roughly 7%. Sequenced here: peripheral blood mononuclear cells (PBMCs), sampled when the disease was refractory, from a patient treated with antithyroid drugs. These receptors came from a female donor with Graves disease.

Here the CDR3 reads CAWGDSTGFQNEKLFF. The CDR3 bases are TGTGCCTGGGGCGACTCGACAGGGTTTCAGAATGAAAAACTGTTTTTT. The genes are TRBV30 and TRBJ1-4; 7 nucleotides agree with TRBD1. Germline loops: CDR1 GTSNPN, CDR2 SVGIG (reference sequence). Trimming took 5 bases from V and 5 from J; bases not matched to a gene: 14. This CDR3 spans 16 amino acids.

This chain links TRBV25-1 with TRBJ2-7, with 9 bases lining up with TRBD1. In germline, CDR1 is MGHDK, CDR2 SYGVNS. The CDR3 covers 15 residues. J was trimmed by 2 bases and V by 3 bases; bases with no gene match: 5. As DNA, the CDR3 is TGTGCCAGCAGTGATACGGGACAGGGAACCTACGAGCAGTACTTC. It codes for CASSDTGQGTYEQYF.

J is TRBJ2-7 and V is TRBV20-1; D is possibly TRBD1 or TRBD2 (6 bases each). V lost 5 bases, J lost 3 bases, and 20 bases lay in between. The CDR3 length is 15 residues. Germline V gene sequence: CDR1 DFQATT, CDR2 SNEGSKA (reference sequence). As DNA, the CDR3 is TGCAGTGCTTTAAAGGGGGGCACCACTGTCTACGAGCAGTACTTC. This codes for CSALKGGTTVYEQYF.

The V and J genes are TRBV6-1 and TRBJ1-2; 9 bases map to TRBD1. Germline V gene sequence: CDR1 MNHNS, CDR2 SASEGT. V shed 6 bases and J 4 bases; nucleotides not matched to a gene: 6. The CDR3 is 14 amino acids. As DNA, the CDR3 is TGTGCCAGCAGAAGGGACAGGGACTCCTATGGCTACACCTTC. Amino acids: CASRRDRDSYGYTF.

Many counts were recorded for this clonotype. The chain combines TRBV11-2 with TRBJ1-5; the D gene is possibly TRBD1 (5 bases). Germline CDR1 and CDR2: SGHAT and FQNNGV. Trimming took 5 bases from V and 2 from J, leaving 10 bases between them. The CDR3 runs to 14 residues. Written as DNA, the CDR3 is TGTGCCAGCAGCGGAGAGGGACGCAATCAGCCCCAGCATTTT. Translation gives CASSGEGRNQPQHF.

This clonotype was found a few times. The chain combines TRBV30 with TRBJ1-2; 8 bases are shared with TRBD1. V trimming: 2 bases; J trimming: 3 bases; junction bases outside the gene matches: 5. The CDR3 consists of 14 residues. The germline V gene encodes CDR1 GTSNPN and CDR2 SVGIG (reference sequence). CDR3 nucleotides: TGTGCCTGGAGTCCAGGGACAGGAGACTATGGCTACACCTTC. Translated: CAWSPGTGDYGYTF.

On this clonotype: A read error may produce the germline difference seen at one junction end. The genes are TRBV19 and TRBJ1-3, with D possibly being TRBD1 (5 bases). CDR3 length: 16 residues. CDR1 and CDR2 from the germline V gene are LNHDA and SQIVND (reference sequence). The CDR3 protein is CTSSLTGPISGNTIYF. The CDR3 coding sequence is TGTACCAGTAGTTTGACGGGGCCAATTTCTGGAAACACCATATATTTT.

This clonotype turned up a few times. It may be a read error: a sequence one base away is much more abundant. The V call is TRBV12-3 or TRBV12-4, the J call TRBJ2-5, with D perhaps TRBD1 (5 bases). The length of the CDR3 is 12 residues. V was cut by 5 bases and J by 11 bases, with 15 bases left in between. The CDR3 nucleotides are TGTGCCAGCAGTCAGACAGAAAACACTCAGTACTTC. It is translated as CASSQTENTQYF.

The chain employs TRBV19 and TRBJ2-5; a possible D gene is TRBD1 (5 bases). This CDR3 spans 16 amino acids. The germline V and J ends were trimmed by 1 base and 2 bases, with 14 bases remaining between them. Germline CDR1 is LNHDA and CDR2 is SQIVND (reference sequence). CDR3 DNA sequence: TGTGCCAGTAGTATAGCAGGGAAGGGGCTTCAAGAGACCCAGTACTTC. It yields the protein CASSIAGKGLQETQYF.

CDR3 in amino acids: CASRVQGGPRPIDYTF. CDR3 bases: TGTGCCAGCAGAGTACAGGGGGGGCCACGACCTATTGACTACACCTTC. The chain links TRBV6-1 to TRBJ1-2; the match to TRBD1 covers 8 bases. V shed 6 bases and J 10 bases; nucleotides not matched to a gene: 19. The CDR3 extends over 16 amino acids. From germline, CDR1 is MNHNS and CDR2 SASEGT.

The genes are TRBV4-1 and TRBJ2-7; D is undetermined. Germline CDR1 reads MGHRA; CDR2 reads YSYEKL. The V and J ends lost 2 bases and 3 bases respectively, with 14 bases between them. The CDR3 runs 15 residues. CDR3 loop: CASSQPGTKHYEQYF. Written as DNA, the CDR3 is TGCGCCAGCAGCCAACCCGGTACGAAACACTACGAGCAGTACTTC.

The rearrangement links TRBV6-2 or TRBV6-3 to TRBJ1-3; 8 bases are a match to TRBD1. V dropped 5 bases and J dropped 2; count of bases not matched to a gene: 14. CDR1 MNHEY and CDR2 SVGEGT come from the germline V gene. CDR3 length equals 18 residues. CDR3 DNA sequence: TGTGCCAGCAGTCCAGGGACAGGCGTTCTAAGCCCTGGAAACACCATATATTTT. Translation gives CASSPGTGVLSPGNTIYF.

This clonotype has ten or more counts. The chain links TRBV29-1 to TRBJ2-5; D possibly corresponds to TRBD1 (6 bases). This CDR3 region has 13 residues. Germline loops: CDR1 SQVTM, CDR2 ANQGSEA. V lost 1 base to trimming and J lost 6 bases, with 12 bases between them. CDR3 loop: CSVEAPGAQTQYF. CDR3 sequence (DNA): TGCAGCGTTGAAGCCCCAGGGGCGCAGACCCAGTACTTC.

This clonotype has just a few counts. This chain joins TRBV24-1 and TRBJ2-5, with 8 bases aligning to TRBD2. With 9 bases clipped from V and 4 bases from J, the junction kept 12 bases outside the gene matches. This CDR3 has 15 amino acids. Germline CDR1 is KGHDR and CDR2 is SFDVKD. CDR3 amino acids: CATQNSGIGGETQYF. CDR3 DNA: TGTGCCACCCAGAATAGCGGGATTGGGGGAGAGACCCAGTACTTC.

This clonotype was observed at least ten times. The chain couples TRBV29-1 to TRBJ1-2; D is undetermined. The germline V and J ends were trimmed by 2 bases and 2 bases, with 12 bases remaining between them. The CDR3 is 14 amino acids. Germline V lookup: CDR1 SQVTM, CDR2 ANQGSEA. The CDR3 is CSVEINVGNYGYTF. The CDR3, as DNA: TGCAGCGTTGAAATAAACGTGGGAAACTATGGCTACACCTTC.